Sequencing of this T cell receptor beta chain was carried out in a study of blood T cell repertoires in COVID-19. Study summary: PBMCs, B-cell-depleted T cells, or T cells were the source of the cDNA or gDNA that made up the material.

In the study's own analysis: Estimates of nucleated cell counts were drawn from the amplification of reference gene primers. Assay: immunoSEQ multiplex PCR; the TCRdb copy retains only in-frame clones and omits some. The V and J calls and clone size are taken from that table; D and trimming were inferred from the DNA. The table has around 95,000 clones, almost 80% seen once; the top ten hold around 30%. The germline V gene has CDR1 ENHRY and CDR2 SYGVKD. Trimming cost V 10 bases and J 3 bases; bases outside gene matches: 9. The CDR3 extends over 14 amino acids. This chain links TRBV10-3 with TRBJ2-3; 8 positions agree with TRBD2. The sequence derives from a man aged 65 to 79 with active or convalescent COVID-19. The sequencing input was peripheral blood. The CDR3 here is CASGLSGATDTQYF. The CDR3 nucleotides are TGTGCCAGCGGCCTTAGCGGGGCAACAGATACGCAGTATTTT.